These T cell receptor beta chains were read from a single sample in a study of blood T cell repertoires in COVID-19. The data were produced by immunoSEQ multiplex PCR, yet TCRdb's version contains in-frame clones alone and is incomplete. The repertoire consists of about 16,000 clones, with about 89% occurring once and the leading ten covering roughly 24%. The sequencing sample was made of peripheral blood. The receptor source for this set is a man in his 60s with acute or convalescent COVID-19. CDR3s include the opening cysteine and the closing phenylalanine or tryptophan. Each record gives: D gene, V gene, J gene, CDR3 protein, CDR3 DNA. D genes are given only for firm matches.

TRBD2	TRBV5-1	TRBJ2-5	CASSFGLAGETQYF	TGCGCCAGCAGCTTTGGACTAGCGGGAGAGACCCAGTACTTC
NA	TRBV19	TRBJ1-2	CASRGAGDHYGYTF	TGTGCCAGTAGAGGGGCAGGGGATCACTATGGCTACACCTTC
NA	TRBV5-1	TRBJ1-1	CASSLDGGKNTEAFF	TGCGCCAGCAGCTTGGATGGGGGGAAGAACACTGAAGCTTTCTTT
NA	TRBV6-6	TRBJ1-5	CASSQEGVQPQHF	TGTGCCAGCAGCCAGGAAGGGGTTCAGCCCCAGCATTTT
NA	TRBV3-1/TRBV3-2	TRBJ1-5	CASSQGQYNQPQHF	TGTGCCAGCAGCCAAGGACAGTACAATCAGCCCCAGCATTTT
NA	TRBV15	TRBJ1-3	CATSTGLARRGNTIYF	TGTGCCACCAGCACCGGGCTAGCCCGAAGAGGAAACACCATATATTTT
TRBD2	TRBV10-1	TRBJ2-1	CASSEGPSGGPTYNEQFF	TGCGCCAGCAGTGAGGGGCCTAGCGGGGGGCCTACCTACAATGAGCAGTTCTTC
TRBD1	TRBV7-2	TRBJ1-2	CASSLSQGAQGYTF	TGTGCCAGCAGCCTCTCTCAGGGGGCGCAGGGCTACACCTTC
NA	TRBV10-3	TRBJ1-2	CAISPGLTEYGYTF	TGTGCCATCAGTCCCGGGTTGACGGAATATGGCTACACCTTC
NA	TRBV27	TRBJ1-1	CASSLVRNTEAFF	TGTGCCAGCAGTTTGGTCAGAAACACTGAAGCTTTCTTT
NA	TRBV20-1	TRBJ2-7	CSAPLTYEQYF	TGCAGTGCCCCTCTAACCTACGAGCAGTACTTC
NA	TRBV10-3	TRBJ2-2	CAIRGTGDTGELFF	TGTGCCATCAGGGGGACTGGGGACACCGGGGAGCTGTTTTTT